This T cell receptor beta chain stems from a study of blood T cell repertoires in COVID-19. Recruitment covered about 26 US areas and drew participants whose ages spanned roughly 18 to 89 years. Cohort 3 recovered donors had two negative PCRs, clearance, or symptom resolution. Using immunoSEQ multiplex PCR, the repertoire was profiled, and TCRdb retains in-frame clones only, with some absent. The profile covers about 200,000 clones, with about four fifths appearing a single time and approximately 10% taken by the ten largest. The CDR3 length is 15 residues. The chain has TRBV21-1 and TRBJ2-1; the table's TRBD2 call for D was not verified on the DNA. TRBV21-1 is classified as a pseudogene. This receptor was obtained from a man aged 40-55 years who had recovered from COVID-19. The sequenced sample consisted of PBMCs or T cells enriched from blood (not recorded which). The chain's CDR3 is CASSKVGISYNEQFF. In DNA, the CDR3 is TGTGCCAGCAGCAAAGTCGGGATCTCGTACAATGAGCAGTTCTTC.